Listed here are 20 T cell receptor beta chains from one sample, sequenced in a study of identical twins (dated by TCRdb to the mid-2010s). The receptor library was made with 5' RACE. Sequencing took place on an Illumina HiSeq 2000. TCRdb ran its own pipeline on the public reads, namely fastp trimming at Q25 and MiXCR clone calling, and kept in-frame beta chains. All rows with the same CDR3 protein become a single entry with the most common DNA and genes. Recorded for this sample are around 1.7 million distinct CDR3 sequences; under 35% of them occurred a single time. The ten largest clones take up over 0.25% of the sample. The sequenced sample consisted of cord blood. Receptor source: a newborn girl in good health.

This chain uses TRBV4-2 with TRBJ1-1; TRBD1 might be the D (6 bases). The V gene lost 0 bases and the J gene lost 3 bases, with 14 bases spanning the gap. CDR3 size: 16 residues. Per germline, CDR1 LGHNA and CDR2 YNFKEQ. CDR3 sequence (DNA): TGTGCCAGCAGCCAAGATCCCACAGGGAGGGACACTGAAGCTTTCTTT. Protein: CASSQDPTGRDTEAFF.

The V gene is TRBV3-1, the J gene TRBJ1-5; tentative D call: TRBD1 (5 bases). CDR1 and CDR2 from the germline V gene are LGHDT and YNNKEL (reference sequence). V was clipped by 1 base and J by 7 bases, with 14 bases between them. This CDR3 spans 15 amino acids. As DNA, the CDR3 is TGTGCCAGCAGCCAAGGCGGTCAGGGTGTGCAGCCCCAGCATTTT. As protein: CASSQGGQGVQPQHF.

The V gene is TRBV5-1, the J gene TRBJ2-7, with D tentatively TRBD1 (5 bases). Between the trimmed V and J ends, which lost 2 bases and 7 bases, there was a span of 22 bases. Germline loops: CDR1 SGHRS, CDR2 YFSETQ. The CDR3 spans 16 residues. The CDR3 DNA is TGCGCCAGCAGCTTTCCCCTTACAGGCTCCTACAATGAGCAGTACTTC. Translation: CASSFPLTGSYNEQYF. Based on the CDR3 plus reference TRBV5-1 and TRBJ2-7, the full variable domain is KAGVTQTPRYLIKTRGQQVTLSCSPISGHRSVSWYQQTPGQGLQFLFEYFSETQRNKGNFPGRFSGRQFSNSRSEMNVSTLELGDSALYLCASSFPLTGSYNEQYFGPGTRLTVT.

This clonotype was seen a handful of times. The CDR3 DNA sequence: TGTGCCAGCAGTTTCCCCTTGACCCCCGACAGGGCCTCATGGGGCTACACCTTC. Protein sequence: CASSFPLTPDRASWGYTF. The genes are TRBV12-3 or TRBV12-4 and TRBJ1-2, with 7 bases that match TRBD1. This CDR3 is 18 amino acids long. The trim removed 3 bases at V and 8 bases at J, leaving 21 bases unmatched.

This clonotype has a handful of counts. The rearrangement joins TRBV4-1 to TRBJ2-1; 11 bases map to TRBD1. V was pared by 1 base and J by 7 bases, with 3 bases of the junction left unmatched. Germline V gene sequence: CDR1 MGHRA, CDR2 YSYEKL. The CDR3 sequence is 15 residues long. The DNA of the CDR3 is TGCGCCAGCAGCCAAGGGACAGGGGGCTGGAATGAGCAGTTCTTC. This codes for CASSQGTGGWNEQFF.

This chain joins TRBV5-5 and TRBJ2-7; D ambiguous. The end of the DNA is better explained by TRBJ2-5, so the J call may be wrong. In germline, CDR1 is SGHKS, CDR2 YYEKEE (reference sequence). CDR3 length: 14 amino acids. The CDR3 bases are TGTGCCAGCAGCTTGGACTCGTGGGGAGAGACCCAGTACTTC. Amino acids: CASSLDSWGETQYF.

The CDR3: CASSERERAYEQYF. CDR3 nucleotide sequence: TGCGCCAGCAGTGAAAGGGAGCGGGCCTACGAGCAGTACTTC. This sequence joins TRBV4-1 and TRBJ2-7, with D tentatively TRBD2 (6 bases). The CDR3 covers 14 residues. Germline V gene sequence: CDR1 MGHRA, CDR2 YSYEKL. Trimming cost V 6 bases and J 2 bases, with 14 bases left between them.

The chain uses TRBV2 and TRBJ1-2, with D possibly TRBD1 on 6 matching bases. CDR1 SNHLY and CDR2 FYNNEI come from the germline V gene. V lost 4 bases and J 4 bases, leaving 13 bases between the germline ends. The CDR3 runs to 14 residues. The CDR3 is CASSAGQQSYGYTF. CDR3 bases: TGTGCCAGCAGTGCCGGACAGCAAAGCTATGGCTACACCTTC. The complete variable domain, with remaining parts taken from reference TRBV2 and TRBJ1-2, reads EPEVTQTPSHQVTQMGQEVILRCVPISNHLYFYWYRQILGQKVEFLVSFYNNEISEKSEIFDDQFSVERPDGSNFTLKIRSTKLEDSAMYFCASSAGQQSYGYTFGSGTRLTVV.

The V gene is TRBV20-1, the J gene TRBJ2-1, with D unclear. In germline, CDR1 is DFQATT, CDR2 SNEGSKA (reference sequence). Trimming cost V 3 bases and J 8 bases, with 11 bases left between them. This CDR3 region has 12 residues. This CDR3 reads CSASKDAYEQFF. The CDR3 nucleotides are TGCAGTGCTAGCAAAGACGCCTATGAGCAGTTCTTC.

Only a few counts were recorded for this clonotype. The rearrangement joins TRBV24-1 to TRBJ2-2, with D unresolved. Trimming removed 0 bases from V and 6 bases from J, with 4 bases in between. The CDR3 is 13 residues long. Germline V gene lookup returns CDR1 KGHDR and CDR2 SFDVKD. The CDR3 spells CATSDLGAGELFF. In DNA form, the CDR3 reads TGTGCCACCAGTGATTTGGGGGCCGGGGAGCTGTTTTTT.

V gene TRBV2 combines with J gene TRBJ2-3, with D possibly being TRBD2 (5 bases). V was cut by 7 bases and J by 3 bases, with 17 bases left in between. The germline CDR1 and CDR2 sequences are SNHLY and FYNNEI. The CDR3 is 15 residues long. In nucleotides, the CDR3 is TGTGCCAGCACCGTACTAGGAACGGGGACAGATACGCAGTATTTT. It translates to CASTVLGTGTDTQYF.

This clonotype was seen only a few times. The rearrangement uses TRBV9 and TRBJ1-1; D unclear. CDR3 length: 14 residues. Germline V lookup: CDR1 SGDLS, CDR2 YYNGEE. Trimming pared 0 bases from V and 0 bases from J, leaving 6 bases between. This CDR3 reads CASSVVGMNTEAFF. The DNA for the CDR3 is TGTGCCAGCAGCGTAGTTGGCATGAACACTGAAGCTTTCTTT.

This clonotype was seen a handful of times. V and J are TRBV18 and TRBJ2-1; a weak D match, TRBD2 (6 bases). Deletions cut 3 bases from V and 4 bases from J, with 16 bases between. The CDR3 spans 16 residues. Germline CDR1 is KGHSH and CDR2 is LQKENI. CDR3 region: CASSPYSGYLYNEQFF. CDR3 bases: TGTGCCAGCTCACCTTATAGCGGCTACCTATACAATGAGCAGTTCTTC.

The chain has TRBV3-1 and TRBJ2-7; 11 nucleotides line up with TRBD2. The J call is uncertain, as TRBJ2-5 better fits the DNA end. The CDR3 runs to 15 residues. The germline V gene has CDR1 LGHDT and CDR2 YNNKEL (reference sequence). The CDR3 loop is CASSLLAGARETQYF. The CDR3 DNA is TGTGCCAGCAGCCTACTAGCGGGGGCTCGGGAGACCCAGTACTTC.

The V and J genes are TRBV20-1 and TRBJ1-2; tentatively, D is TRBD1 (5 bases). V dropped 1 base and J dropped 8 bases, with 14 bases sitting between them. CDR1 is DFQATT and CDR2 is SNEGSKA in the germline V gene (reference sequence). The CDR3 extends over 13 amino acids. The CDR3 nucleotides read TGCAGTGCTAGAGTCCCAGGGTTGTGGGGCTACACCTTC. Translating it yields CSARVPGLWGYTF.

The CDR3 coding sequence is TGTGCCAGCAGTTTGAGACAGGGGGACTACGAGCAGTACTTC. Protein: CASSLRQGDYEQYF. The chain links TRBV27 to TRBJ2-7; 9 nucleotides match TRBD1. V lost 3 bases and J lost 3; bases outside the gene matches: 3. CDR1 MNHEY and CDR2 SMNVEV come from the germline V gene (reference sequence). The CDR3 loop spans 14 amino acids.

This clonotype has only a few counts. V and J are TRBV24-1 and TRBJ2-3; a weak D match, TRBD2 (5 bases). This CDR3 comprises 14 residues. CDR1 is KGHDR, CDR2 SFDVKD, per germline. V lost 5 bases and J lost 1, with 9 bases in between. The CDR3 nucleotides are TGTGCCACCAGTGCGACGGAGGGCACAGATACGCAGTATTTT. It is translated as CATSATEGTDTQYF.

The rearrangement uses TRBV28 and TRBJ2-1; 11 nucleotides agree with TRBD2. After removal of 6 bases from V and 0 bases from J, the junction contained 7 bases not matched to a gene. This CDR3 is built from 17 residues. Germline V lookup: CDR1 MDHEN, CDR2 SYDVKM. DNA of the CDR3: TGTGCCAGCAGCCGCACTAGCGGGAGTGTCTCCTACAATGAGCAGTTCTTC. It specifies CASSRTSGSVSYNEQFF.

CDR3 sequence (DNA): TGTGCCAGCAGCTTCTTTGGCGGGCCAGGCACAGATACGCAGTATTTT. Translated: CASSFFGGPGTDTQYF. The chain employs TRBV7-2 and TRBJ2-3; TRBD2 is a possible D gene (5 bases). The CDR3 is 16 amino acids. Germline V gives CDR1 SGHTA, CDR2 FQGNSA. The ends were cut back, 3 bases at V and 1 base at J, with 14 bases in the middle. Full variable domain (missing parts from reference TRBV7-2 and TRBJ2-3): GAGVSQSPSNKVTEKGKDVELRCDPISGHTALYWYRQSLGQGLEFLIYFQGNSAPDKSGLPSDRFSAERTGGSVSTLTIQRTQQEDSAVYLCASSFFGGPGTDTQYFGPGTRLTVL.

This clonotype appeared a few times. The rearrangement links TRBV3-1 to TRBJ2-7; D is unresolved. V lost 1 base, J lost 7 bases, and 8 bases lay in between. The CDR3 contains 12 residues. From germline, CDR1 is LGHDT and CDR2 YNNKEL (reference sequence). CDR3 region: CASSQAWNEQYF. The CDR3 coding sequence is TGTGCCAGCAGCCAAGCCTGGAATGAGCAGTACTTC.